What follows describes a single TCR beta chain. The antigen is unknown. This entry belongs to a study of tumor-infiltrating lymphocytes in primary liver carcinoma. The study, taken as a whole, reports: It was in tumors, not blood, that the top-250-clone fraction was significantly higher (p = 0.039).

The investigators made TCR beta cDNA from approximately 500 ng total RNA, using a constant-region primer. Slightly modified ARM-PCR, run as three nested multiplex PCR rounds, produced the TCR beta libraries. TRBV1-TRBV30 forward primers paired with a C-beta reverse primer drove the first two PCR rounds, about 10 cycles each. MiXCR, run by TCRdb on the multiplex PCR reads, gives a single entry per CDR3 protein. Of approximately 310,000 distinct CDR3 sequences listed, more than 55% were seen once; the top ten hold roughly 8.6%. Blood RNA was derived from unsorted whole blood, and germline DNA was extracted too. V was clipped by 1 base and J by 7 bases; unmatched bases: 13. CDR1 is LGHNA and CDR2 is YSLEER in the germline V gene. The CDR3 extends over 18 amino acids.

Sequencing input: peripheral blood. This chain uses TRBV4-3 with TRBJ2-1, with 10 bases that match TRBD2. The sequence was obtained from a man between 35 and 55 years old with primary liver carcinoma and hepatitis B virus infection. This CDR3 reads CASSQGVDLAGDINEQFF. The CDR3 DNA is TGCGCCAGCAGCCAAGGGGTAGATCTAGCGGGAGATATTAATGAGCAGTTCTTC.